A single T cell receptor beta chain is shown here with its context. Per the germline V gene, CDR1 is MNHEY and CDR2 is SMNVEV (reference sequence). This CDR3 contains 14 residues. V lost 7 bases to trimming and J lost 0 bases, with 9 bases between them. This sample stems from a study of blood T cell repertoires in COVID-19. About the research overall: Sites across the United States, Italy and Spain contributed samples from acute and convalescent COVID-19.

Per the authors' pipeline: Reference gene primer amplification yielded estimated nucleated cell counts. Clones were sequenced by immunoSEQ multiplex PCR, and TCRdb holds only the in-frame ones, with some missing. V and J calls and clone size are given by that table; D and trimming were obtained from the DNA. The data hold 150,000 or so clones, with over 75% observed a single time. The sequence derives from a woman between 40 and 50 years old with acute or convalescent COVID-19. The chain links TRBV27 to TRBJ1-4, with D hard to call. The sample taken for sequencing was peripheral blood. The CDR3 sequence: CASKRISTNEKLFF. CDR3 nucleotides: TGTGCCAGCAAGAGAATTTCAACTAATGAAAAACTGTTTTTT.